A single sample gave rise to the 29 T cell receptor beta chains below, sequenced in a study of neurological immune-mediated disorders. TCRdb fed the 5' RACE reads into MiXCR, producing one record per CDR3 protein. The sample has roughly 45,000 distinct CDR3 sequences, roughly 14% seen once. The time point here: longitudinal time-point 3. What was sequenced was PBMCs. These receptors originate from a man aged 25-40 years in good health.

This clonotype was recorded many times. The V call is TRBV7-8, the J call TRBJ1-5; D is ambiguous. The CDR3 is 13 residues long. V was trimmed by 3 bases and J by 8 bases, leaving 11 bases between them. Germline V gives CDR1 SGHVS, CDR2 FQNEAQ. The CDR3 nucleotides read TGTGCCAGCAGCTTGTTCGGGTCTGAGCCCCAGCATTTT. This translates into CASSLFGSEPQHF.

There are many counts of this clonotype. This rearrangement joins TRBV7-2 to TRBJ2-7; either TRBD1 or TRBD2 may fit D (5 bases each). This CDR3 spans 15 amino acids. Trimming removed 2 bases from V and 6 bases from J, with 17 bases in between. Germline-derived CDR1 and CDR2 are SGHTA and FQGNSA. The CDR3 is CASSLSPGGEGEQYF. In nucleotides, the CDR3 is TGTGCCAGCAGCTTATCTCCTGGGGGAGAGGGCGAGCAGTACTTC.

This clonotype was found many times. This chain joins TRBV12-3 or TRBV12-4 and TRBJ1-4; 7 nucleotides align to TRBD1. V lost 4 bases to trimming and J lost 8 bases; unmatched junction nucleotides: 7. The CDR3 contains 14 residues. The CDR3 nucleotides are TGTGCCAGCAGTTCTACAGGGGCGGAGGAAAAACTGTTTTTT. Its translation: CASSSTGAEEKLFF.

This clonotype showed up many times. The chain uses TRBV29-1 and TRBJ2-1, with D perhaps assigned TRBD1 or TRBD2 (6 bases each). Deletions cut 7 bases from V and 12 bases from J, with 16 bases between. The CDR3 length is 11 residues. Germline loops: CDR1 SQVTM, CDR2 ANQGSEA. DNA for the CDR3: TGCAGCGGGAGGGATACAGGGTTGCAGTTCTTC. It yields the protein CSGRDTGLQFF.

There are many counts of this clonotype. J is TRBJ2-1 and V is TRBV28; 7 positions match TRBD1. The CDR3 is 15 amino acids. Germline CDR1 MDHEN, CDR2 SYDVKM. Trimming cost V 2 bases and J 3 bases; bases outside gene matches: 4. The CDR3 nucleotides read TGTGCCAGCAGTTTACCTGACAGGGACTACAATGAGCAGTTCTTC. Residues: CASSLPDRDYNEQFF.

This clonotype came up many times. The gene calls are TRBV3-1 and TRBJ2-7; D gene ambiguous. Germline values: CDR1 LGHDT, CDR2 YNNKEL (reference sequence). Trimming pared 3 bases from V and 0 bases from J, leaving 9 bases between. The CDR3 loop spans 14 amino acids. The CDR3 DNA sequence: TGTGCCAGCAGCCATAGTTCAAGCTCCTACGAGCAGTACTTC. The encoded protein is CASSHSSSSYEQYF.

The table lists this clonotype with many counts. J is TRBJ2-1 and V is TRBV6-5; tentative D call: TRBD2 (5 bases). The germline V and J ends were trimmed by 5 bases and 4 bases, with 21 bases remaining between them. This CDR3 contains 17 residues. Per germline, CDR1 MNHEY and CDR2 SVGAGI. The CDR3 DNA sequence: TGTGCCAGCAGTCCTAGCTTCACCGCTATATATTACAATGAGCAGTTCTTC. It translates to CASSPSFTAIYYNEQFF.

This clonotype was observed at least ten times. The chain has TRBV20-1 and TRBJ2-7; 11 nucleotides line up with TRBD2. Germline V gene sequence: CDR1 DFQATT, CDR2 SNEGSKA (reference sequence). V shed 3 bases and J 5 bases; nucleotides not matched to a gene: 6. The CDR3 totals 14 residues. CDR3 DNA: TGCAGTGCTAGGGGACTAGCGGCCTTGGACGAGCAGTACTTC. Protein: CSARGLAALDEQYF.

This clonotype was seen only a few times. The V gene is TRBV7-6, the J gene TRBJ2-2, with 9 bases aligning to TRBD1. V lost 4 bases and J lost 1; bases outside the gene matches: 1. There are 15 residues in the CDR3. From germline, CDR1 is SGHVS and CDR2 FNYEAQ. In DNA, the CDR3 is TGTGCCAGCAGCTGGACAGGGGAGAACACCGGGGAGCTGTTTTTT. Amino acids: CASSWTGENTGELFF.

This clonotype was detected ten times or more. For the CDR3, the DNA is TGCAGTGCTAGCGCAGGGTACGGGAACACTGAAGCTTTCTTT. It specifies CSASAGYGNTEAFF. V gene TRBV20-1 combines with J gene TRBJ1-1; a possible D gene is TRBD1 (5 bases). The germline V and J ends were trimmed by 3 bases and 1 base, with 12 bases remaining between them. The CDR3 is 14 amino acids. Per germline, CDR1 DFQATT and CDR2 SNEGSKA (reference sequence).

This clonotype occurred many times. V gene TRBV24-1 combines with J gene TRBJ2-2; no clear D gene. The V end lost 1 base, the J end lost 3 bases, and 8 bases lay between the germline ends. The CDR3 is 15 amino acids. CDR1 and CDR2 (germline): KGHDR, SFDVKD. CDR3 nucleotides: TGTGCCACCAGTGATTTCCAACGGGACACCGGGGAGCTGTTTTTT. Translation: CATSDFQRDTGELFF.

This clonotype was detected many times. The chain couples TRBV12-3 or TRBV12-4 to TRBJ2-3, with TRBD2 identical over 8 bases. The CDR3 is made up of 14 amino acids. The V and J ends lost 8 bases and 3 bases, in that order; junction bases with no gene match: 7. As DNA, the CDR3 is TGTGCCAGCGGCGGTGGCGGGAGGACAGATACGCAGTATTTT. The encoded protein is CASGGGGRTDTQYF.

Many counts were recorded for this clonotype. The chain employs TRBV5-1 and TRBJ2-5; a possible D gene is TRBD1 (6 bases). Germline V lookup: CDR1 SGHRS, CDR2 YFSETQ. Trimming removed 5 bases from V and 4 bases from J, with 18 bases in between. The CDR3 consists of 15 residues. CDR3 amino acids: CASSNAVGGGETQYF. The CDR3 DNA follows: TGCGCCAGCAGTAATGCTGTTGGGGGCGGAGAGACCCAGTACTTC.

The chain is built from TRBV10-3 and TRBJ1-2; no definite D call. Trimming removed 2 bases at V and 7 bases at J, with 11 bases between. Germline V gives CDR1 ENHRY, CDR2 SYGVKD. The CDR3 is made up of 13 amino acids. Here the CDR3 DNA reads TGTGCCATCAGTGAGGGAGGTCCCGGTGGCTACACCTTC. Its translation is CAISEGGPGGYTF.

Ten or more counts support this clonotype. The CDR3 sequence is CSVGTGGYEQYF. In DNA, the CDR3 is TGCAGCGTTGGGACAGGGGGCTACGAGCAGTACTTC. The V and J genes are TRBV29-1 and TRBJ2-7, with 10 bases fitting TRBD1. The ends lost 4 bases at V and 3 bases at J; junction bases unmatched: 0. CDR1 is SQVTM and CDR2 is ANQGSEA in the germline V gene. The CDR3 spans 12 residues.

As for this clonotype: Relative to the germline gene, one junction end is altered; a read error may explain this. The rearrangement links TRBV11-2 to TRBJ2-2, with TRBD2 matching over 12 bases. Germline values: CDR1 SGHAT, CDR2 FQNNGV. The CDR3 has 18 residues. In nucleotides, the CDR3 is TGTGCCATCAGCCTGATCGGGTTGACTAGCGGGAGATCCGGGGAGCTGTTTTTT. It specifies CAISLIGLTSGRSGELFF.

This clonotype appeared many times. V usage is TRBV12-3 or TRBV12-4 and J usage is TRBJ2-7; D is unclear. The CDR3 consists of 14 residues. V was pared by 6 bases and J by 6 bases, with 18 bases between. The CDR3 nucleotides are TGTGCCAGCAGCGCCGACTCCGGCAAGGCCGAGCAGTACTTC. Translating gives CASSADSGKAEQYF.

This clonotype came up many times. This rearrangement joins TRBV13 to TRBJ2-3; D remains unclear. The germline V gene has CDR1 PRHDT and CDR2 FYEKMQ (reference sequence). V was shortened by 5 bases and J by 4 bases, with 19 bases between the two germline ends. The CDR3 consists of 16 residues. As DNA, the CDR3 is TGTGCCAGCAGCACCCCCCCCATCCGTGGGGCAGATACGCAGTATTTT. This codes for CASSTPPIRGADTQYF.

For this clonotype: One end of the junction fails to match germline, which may point to a read error. The CDR3 nucleotides read TGCGCCAGCAGCATGGAGGCCAGGGAAGCTATCTTT. It is translated as CASSMEAREAIF. V and J are TRBV5-1 and TRBJ1-1, with D perhaps matching TRBD1 (5 bases). The CDR3 extends over 12 amino acids. In germline, CDR1 is SGHRS, CDR2 YFSETQ. Variable domain in full (rest from reference TRBV5-1 and TRBJ1-1): KAGVTQTPRYLIKTRGQQVTLSCSPISGHRSVSWYQQTPGQGLQFLFEYFSETQRNKGNFPGRFSGRQFSNSRSEMNVSTLELGDSALYLCASSMEAREAIFGQGTRLTVV.

This clonotype was observed at least ten times. This rearrangement joins TRBV14 to TRBJ2-4; weak D call: TRBD1 (5 bases). V lost 1 base to trimming and J lost 13 bases, with 11 bases between them. Germline CDR1 reads SGHDN; CDR2 reads FVKESK. This CDR3 region has 12 residues. The CDR3 nucleotides are TGTGCCAGCAGCCAAGGCCCCGGACAACAGTACTTC. Protein product: CASSQGPGQQYF.

This chain connects TRBV7-3 to TRBJ2-3, with D tentatively TRBD1 or TRBD2 (5 bases each). CDR1 is SGHTA and CDR2 is FQGTGA in the germline V gene. The CDR3 consists of 22 residues. V gave up 3 bases and J gave up 2 bases, with 33 bases separating them. In nucleotides, the CDR3 is TGTGCCAGCAGCTTCCGGACGCGTCAGGGAGCAGATGGTAAACAACTCACAGATACGCAGTATTTT. Residues: CASSFRTRQGADGKQLTDTQYF.

This clonotype was observed many times. The V call is TRBV20-1, the J call TRBJ1-1; D unclear. V was trimmed by 5 bases and J by 5 bases, leaving 9 bases between them. The germline V gene encodes CDR1 DFQATT and CDR2 SNEGSKA (reference sequence). This CDR3 comprises 11 residues. This chain's CDR3 is CSADYGTEAFF. The DNA of the CDR3 is TGCAGTGCTGACTACGGGACTGAAGCTTTCTTT.

This clonotype was recorded a few times. This chain uses TRBV6-1 with TRBJ2-7, with TRBD1 identical over 8 bases. Germline V lookup: CDR1 MNHNS, CDR2 SASEGT. The CDR3 is 17 residues long. V lost 1 base to trimming and J lost 3 bases; unmatched junction nucleotides: 11. In DNA, the CDR3 is TGTGCCAGCAGTGAAGGTTCTCCGGGACAGGAGTTCTACGAGCAGTACTTC. Protein: CASSEGSPGQEFYEQYF.

The chain employs TRBV13 and TRBJ1-6; maybe TRBD1 (5 bases). CDR3 length equals 15 residues. Trimming took off 1 base at V and 5 bases at J, with 9 bases between the two ends. Germline-derived CDR1 and CDR2 are PRHDT and FYEKMQ (reference sequence). The CDR3 spells CASSLVGPNNSPLHF. The DNA for the CDR3 is TGTGCCAGCAGCTTAGTGGGACCCAATAATTCACCCCTCCACTTT.

This clonotype has at least ten counts. The chain uses TRBV27 and TRBJ2-1; possibly TRBD1 for D (5 bases). The CDR3 is 14 amino acids. V was clipped by 0 bases and J by 6 bases, with 9 bases between them. The germline V gene encodes CDR1 MNHEY and CDR2 SMNVEV (reference sequence). In DNA, the CDR3 is TGTGCCAGCAGTTTATCGATCAGGGTCAATGAGCAGTTCTTC. This encodes CASSLSIRVNEQFF.

This clonotype was observed a handful of times. The V and J genes are TRBV20-1 and TRBJ2-7, with 7 bases fitting TRBD2. The CDR3 is 13 residues long. V lost 4 bases to trimming and J lost 3 bases; unmatched junction nucleotides: 6. The germline CDR1 and CDR2 sequences are DFQATT and SNEGSKA (reference sequence). The CDR3 spells CSANEASGYEQYF. CDR3 sequence (DNA): TGCAGTGCTAATGAGGCTAGCGGCTACGAGCAGTACTTC.

This clonotype was detected many times. This chain joins TRBV12-3 or TRBV12-4 and TRBJ2-7; D assignment may be TRBD1 or TRBD2 (5 bases each). This CDR3 has 12 residues. The V end lost 3 bases, the J end lost 5 bases, and 8 bases lay between the germline ends. The CDR3 is CASSFSGHEQYF. The CDR3 coding sequence is TGTGCCAGCAGTTTTTCGGGACACGAGCAGTACTTC.

This clonotype was seen ten or more times. The V call is TRBV5-1, the J call TRBJ2-7; the match to TRBD1 covers 9 bases. Germline CDR1 reads SGHRS; CDR2 reads YFSETQ. J was trimmed by 2 bases and V by 4 bases; bases with no gene match: 4. The CDR3 runs to 14 residues. CDR3 sequence (DNA): TGCGCCAGCAGCCCCGGGACAGGGCCCTACGAGCAGTACTTC. Translating gives CASSPGTGPYEQYF.

This clonotype was seen at least ten times. The genes are TRBV29-1 and TRBJ1-2; D is possibly TRBD1 (5 bases). The germline CDR1 and CDR2 sequences are SQVTM and ANQGSEA. This CDR3 is built from 13 residues. Trimming removed 7 bases at V and 2 bases at J, with 14 bases between. The CDR3 DNA reads TGCAGCGCCCTGGACACTGAAAACTATGGCTACACCTTC. Translating it yields CSALDTENYGYTF.